A single sample gave rise to the 25 T cell receptor beta chains below, sequenced in a study of cytotoxic CD8 clonotypes in ibrutinib-treated CLL. Clones were sequenced by immunoSEQ multiplex PCR, and TCRdb holds only the in-frame ones, with some missing. This repertoire shows around 140,000 clones, 75% to 80% found once; its top ten account for around 4.9%. This specimen consisted of PBMCs, obtained after 24 months of ibrutinib treatment. These receptors were taken from a human donor with chronic lymphocytic leukemia.

V is TRBV11-3 and J is TRBJ2-2; D tentatively fits TRBD1 or TRBD2 (6 bases each). The length of the CDR3 is 15 residues. From germline, CDR1 is SGHNT and CDR2 YENEEA. V lost 0 bases and J 7 bases, leaving 12 bases between the germline ends. CDR3 nucleotides: TGTGCCAGCAGCTTAGATACGGGGGCTGGCGGGGAGCTGTTTTTT. Its protein is CASSLDTGAGGELFF. The variable domain in full, with the rest retrieved from reference TRBV11-3 and TRBJ2-2, is EAGVVQSPRYKIIEKKQPVAFWCNPISGHNTLYWYLQNLGQGPELLIRYENEEAVDDSQLPKDRFSAERLKGVDSTLKIQPAELGDSAVYLCASSLDTGAGGELFFGEGSRLTVL.

The chain recombines TRBV30 with TRBJ2-7; D is unresolved. Germline V gene data show CDR1 as GTSNPN and CDR2 as SVGIG (reference sequence). The CDR3 is 12 residues long. The ends were cut back, 0 bases at V and 6 bases at J, with 9 bases in the middle. CDR3: CAWSVGIGEQYF. Here the CDR3 DNA reads TGTGCCTGGAGTGTAGGGATCGGCGAGCAGTACTTC.

This chain links TRBV7-9 with TRBJ2-1; TRBD2 agrees at 10 bases. Trimming cost V 5 bases and J 7 bases; bases outside gene matches: 11. CDR3 length equals 16 residues. Germline CDR1 and CDR2: SEHNR and FQNEAQ (reference sequence). The CDR3 sequence is CASSPAPAGGGNEQFF. CDR3 nucleotide sequence: TGTGCCAGCAGCCCAGCGCCAGCGGGAGGGGGGAATGAGCAGTTCTTC.

The chain links TRBV19 to TRBJ1-5; 10 bases line up with TRBD1. Trimming cost V 5 bases and J 7 bases; bases outside gene matches: 5. Germline values: CDR1 LNHDA, CDR2 SQIVND (reference sequence). The CDR3 has 14 residues. The CDR3 sequence: CASSVTGGGQPQHF. As DNA, the CDR3 is TGTGCCAGTAGTGTGACAGGGGGCGGGCAGCCCCAGCATTTT. Full variable domain (missing parts from reference TRBV19 and TRBJ1-5): DGGITQSPKYLFRKEGQNVTLSCEQNLNHDAMYWYRQDPGQGLRLIYYSQIVNDFQKGDIAEGYSVSREKKESFPLTVTSAQKNPTAFYLCASSVTGGGQPQHFGDGTRLSIL.

The V and J genes are TRBV2 and TRBJ2-6, with 11 bases lining up with TRBD1. Unmatched junction bases numbered 6, after V lost 7 bases and J lost 4 bases. The germline CDR1 and CDR2 sequences are SNHLY and FYNNEI. CDR3 length: 16 residues. The DNA of the CDR3 is TGTGCCAGCACCGGGACAGGGGGAGCCGGGGCCAACGTCCTGACTTTC. This codes for CASTGTGGAGANVLTF.

This clone was observed once. J is TRBJ1-4 and V is TRBV19; D gene uncertain. Trimming cost V 7 bases and J 7 bases, with 7 bases left between them. CDR3 length equals 11 residues. The V gene's germline CDR1 is LNHDA and CDR2 SQIVND (reference sequence). CDR3 residues: CASTGSEKLFF. The CDR3, as DNA: TGTGCCAGTACGGGGAGTGAAAAACTGTTTTTT.

This clone was observed a single time. The chain couples TRBV19 to TRBJ1-3; D gene uncertain. CDR1 is LNHDA, CDR2 SQIVND, per germline (reference sequence). The CDR3 has 17 amino acids. V was clipped by 0 bases and J by 4 bases, with 16 bases between them. In DNA form, the CDR3 reads TGTGCCAGTAGTATAGACGGGCCTACAACCGGGGGAAACACCATATATTTT. Protein: CASSIDGPTTGGNTIYF.

The rearrangement links TRBV6-6 to TRBJ2-1; D is unclear. CDR3 size: 13 residues. Looked up from germline, CDR1 is MNHNY and CDR2 is SVGAGI (reference sequence). V dropped 0 bases and J dropped 3 bases, with 3 bases sitting between them. The CDR3 nucleotides read TGTGCCAGCAGTTACTCTAGCTACAATGAGCAGTTCTTC. As protein: CASSYSSYNEQFF.

This chain joins TRBV19 and TRBJ1-6; D is perhaps TRBD1 (5 bases). The germline V and J ends were trimmed by 5 bases and 4 bases, with 15 bases remaining between them. This CDR3 has 16 residues. Per the germline V gene, CDR1 is LNHDA and CDR2 is SQIVND (reference sequence). The CDR3 loop is CASSGRAAGYNSPLHF. The CDR3 bases are TGTGCCAGTAGTGGACGGGCAGCAGGGTATAATTCACCCCTCCACTTT.

This chain connects TRBV19 to TRBJ2-7; D may be TRBD1 or TRBD2 (5 bases each). Looked up from germline, CDR1 is LNHDA and CDR2 is SQIVND (reference sequence). There are 13 residues in the CDR3. Deletions cut 5 bases from V and 6 bases from J, with 14 bases between. The CDR3, as DNA: TGTGCCAGTAGTGCCGGGACCCCGGGCGAGCAGTACTTC. This codes for CASSAGTPGEQYF.

The J gene is TRBJ2-3, the V gene TRBV10-2, with a possible D match to TRBD2 (5 bases). The CDR3 runs to 15 residues. Germline-derived CDR1 and CDR2 are WSHSY and SAAADI. V was shortened by 5 bases and J by 0 bases, with 12 bases between the two germline ends. Here the CDR3 DNA reads TGCGCCAGCAGTTTGAGGGCCGCAAGCACAGATACGCAGTATTTT. Protein product: CASSLRAASTDTQYF.

This chain uses TRBV4-3 with TRBJ2-5, with D unclear. The germline V gene has CDR1 LGHNA and CDR2 YSLEER. CDR3 length equals 14 residues. V was pared by 4 bases and J by 2 bases, with 11 bases between. The CDR3 sequence: CASSPPRVQETQYF. The CDR3 coding sequence is TGCGCCAGCAGCCCCCCCCGGGTGCAAGAGACCCAGTACTTC.

This chain connects TRBV9 to TRBJ2-3, with D hard to call. The CDR3 is 14 amino acids. Per the germline V gene, CDR1 is SGDLS and CDR2 is YYNGEE. The ends were cut back, 0 bases at V and 2 bases at J, with 7 bases in the middle. The CDR3 is CASSVAPLTDTQYF. The CDR3 bases are TGTGCCAGCAGCGTAGCTCCCCTCACAGATACGCAGTATTTT.

The chain uses TRBV27 and TRBJ1-1, with D possibly TRBD1 on 6 matching bases. The CDR3 consists of 13 residues. The germline V gene encodes CDR1 MNHEY and CDR2 SMNVEV (reference sequence). Trimming took 8 bases from V and 4 from J, leaving 14 bases between them. The CDR3 protein is CASRFPRGTEAFF. For the CDR3, the DNA is TGTGCCAGCCGCTTCCCCAGGGGCACTGAAGCTTTCTTT.

This clone was counted between two and nine times. The rearrangement uses TRBV6-1 and TRBJ2-1; D perhaps matches TRBD1 (6 bases). V lost 1 base and J 2 bases, leaving 12 bases between the germline ends. The CDR3 runs to 16 residues. Germline V gene data show CDR1 as MNHNS and CDR2 as SASEGT. The CDR3, as DNA: TGTGCCAGCAGTGAAGGCAGGGGTCCGCCCTACAATGAGCAGTTCTTC. Translating gives CASSEGRGPPYNEQFF.

The CDR3 DNA reads as TGTGCCAGCAGCTTGGATGGCCGGGACTACACCTTC. Its translation is CASSLDGRDYTF. This chain uses TRBV5-4 with TRBJ1-2; D is unresolved. Germline V gives CDR1 SGHNT, CDR2 YYREEE (reference sequence). With 0 bases removed from V and 10 bases from J, the gap between germline ends came to 10 bases. The length of the CDR3 is 12 residues. Based on the CDR3 plus reference TRBV5-4 and TRBJ1-2, the full variable domain is ETGVTQSPTHLIKTRGQQVTLRCSSQSGHNTVSWYQQALGQGPQFIFQYYREEENGRGNFPPRFSGLQFPNYSSELNVNALELDDSALYLCASSLDGRDYTFGSGTRLTVV.

The chain is built from TRBV4-2 and TRBJ1-5; possible D gene TRBD1, 5 bases. V was shortened by 0 bases and J by 6 bases, with 12 bases between the two germline ends. In germline, CDR1 is LGHNA, CDR2 YNFKEQ. CDR3 size: 15 residues. This chain's CDR3 is CASSQDRAGTQPQHF. DNA of the CDR3: TGTGCCAGCAGCCAAGATCGGGCAGGGACTCAGCCCCAGCATTTT.

V and J are TRBV7-3 and TRBJ1-3, with D possibly being TRBD1 (5 bases). The CDR3 length is 15 residues. The V end lost 8 bases, the J end lost 0 bases, and 14 bases lay between the germline ends. Germline V gives CDR1 SGHTA, CDR2 FQGTGA. The CDR3 DNA reads as TGTGCCAGCTCCCGGGGGGGTTCCTCTGGAAACACCATATATTTT. It encodes CASSRGGSSGNTIYF.

Ten or more counts support this clone. The chain links TRBV28 to TRBJ2-7; no clear D gene. V lost 7 bases and J lost 7, with 14 bases in between. This CDR3 contains 12 residues. Germline loops: CDR1 MDHEN, CDR2 SYDVKM. The CDR3 bases are TGTGCCAGCACCTCCGGACCAAGGGAGCAGTACTTC. It translates to CASTSGPREQYF.

Concerning this clone: Different DNA sequences within this sample yield the same CDR3. V and J are TRBV7-2 and TRBJ2-5; 8 positions match TRBD2. The CDR3 extends over 15 amino acids. CDR1 SGHTA and CDR2 FQGNSA come from the germline V gene. Germline trimming cut 1 base from V and 3 bases from J; bases unmatched to any gene: 4. The CDR3 is CASSLVAAGEETQYF. The DNA of the CDR3 is TGTGCCAGCAGCTTAGTGGCAGCGGGGGAAGAGACCCAGTACTTC.

V is TRBV7-2 and J is TRBJ2-1, with 7 bases that match TRBD1. Germline CDR1 and CDR2: SGHTA and FQGNSA. The CDR3 is 17 residues long. With 4 bases clipped from V and 10 bases from J, the junction kept 19 bases outside the gene matches. In nucleotides, the CDR3 is TGTGCCAGCAGCTCCCAGGTGGAAGGGGGCAGGGCAGGAGAGCAGTTCTTC. This translates into CASSSQVEGGRAGEQFF.

The chain is built from TRBV6-5 and TRBJ1-2, with TRBD1 as a possible D gene (5 bases). V lost 2 bases and J lost 3, with 10 bases in between. CDR1 is MNHEY, CDR2 SVGAGI, per germline. This CDR3 comprises 14 residues. The chain's CDR3 is CASSYGGVDYGYTF. CDR3 DNA: TGTGCCAGCAGTTACGGAGGGGTGGACTATGGCTACACCTTC.

V and J are TRBV27 and TRBJ2-2, with TRBD2 as a possible D gene (7 bases). CDR1 is MNHEY and CDR2 is SMNVEV in the germline V gene (reference sequence). V was shortened by 5 bases and J by 6 bases, with 16 bases between the two germline ends. The CDR3 extends over 15 amino acids. CDR3 protein: CASSRGGGSPGELFF. The CDR3 bases are TGTGCCAGCAGTAGAGGGGGAGGGTCCCCCGGGGAGCTGTTTTTT.

This sequence joins TRBV19 and TRBJ1-5, with D perhaps TRBD1 (5 bases). V shed 3 bases and J shed 3 bases, with 15 bases lying between them. The CDR3 consists of 16 residues. Germline V gene sequence: CDR1 LNHDA, CDR2 SQIVND (reference sequence). The CDR3 here is CASSIGVSGVNQPQHF. The CDR3 DNA follows: TGTGCCAGTAGTATTGGGGTCTCGGGGGTCAATCAGCCCCAGCATTTT.

This chain uses TRBV28 with TRBJ1-3; D is perhaps TRBD1 (5 bases). The CDR3 has 16 amino acids. The germline V gene has CDR1 MDHEN and CDR2 SYDVKM. Trimming stripped 6 bases from V and 0 bases from J, with 15 bases between. The DNA for the CDR3 is TGTGCCAGCAGGCCCGGGACGGCGCCCTCTGGAAACACCATATATTTT. Its translation is CASRPGTAPSGNTIYF.